These T cell receptor beta chains were read from a single sample in a study of OX40 agonist ivuxolimab in advanced cancers. The assay was immunoSEQ multiplex PCR, and TCRdb's table has in-frame clones only and misses some. The table has fewer than 70,000 clones, roughly 87% seen once. This sample comprised CD4+ or CD8+ T cells sorted from blood, obtained in a trial of the OX40 agonist ivuxolimab. These receptors were collected from an adult with an advanced solid tumor such as melanoma, head and neck, liver or kidney cancer. Both conserved end residues are part of each CDR3. A D gene is named only where the DNA matches it firmly.

d_call,j_call,v_call,cdr3_nt,cdr3_aa
TRBD2,TRBJ2-3,TRBV7-9,TGTGCCAGCAGCCGAGGGGTAGCGGGAGGGCCAGATACGCAGTATTTT,CASSRGVAGGPDTQYF
-,TRBJ1-1,TRBV20-1,TGCAGTGCTAGCTTTAACACTGAAGCTTTCTTT,CSASFNTEAFF
TRBD2,TRBJ2-7,TRBV29-1,TGCAGCGTTGAAGACCCTGGTGGCCTAGCGGGAGTCGAGCAGTACTTC,CSVEDPGGLAGVEQYF
TRBD2,TRBJ2-6,TRBV27,TGTGCCAGCAGTTTAAGGACTAGCGGGAGCCCTACTGGGGCCAACGTCCTGACTTTC,CASSLRTSGSPTGANVLTF
-,TRBJ2-2,TRBV5-1,TGCGCCAGCAGTCCGGGACACGCGAACACCGGGGAGCTGTTTTTT,CASSPGHANTGELFF
-,TRBJ1-4,TRBV5-6,TGTGCCAGCAGCTTGAAAGGCGGGATTAATGAAAAACTGTTTTTT,CASSLKGGINEKLFF
-,TRBJ2-1,TRBV19,TGTGCCAGTAGTATCGACCGAGGCTCCTACAATGAGCAGTTCTTC,CASSIDRGSYNEQFF
-,TRBJ2-1,TRBV28,TGTGCCAGCAGTACCTTAGTGGGAGCATTAGCCCAGAATGAGCAGTTCTTC,CASSTLVGALAQNEQFF
TRBD2,TRBJ2-1,TRBV30,TGTGCCTGGACGCGGGGGGGCTTCTACAATGAGCAGTTCTTC,CAWTRGGFYNEQFF
-,TRBJ1-1,TRBV15,TGTGCCACCAGCAGAGCGCAGTTTAACACTGAAGCTTTCTTT,CATSRAQFNTEAFF
-,TRBJ1-5,TRBV28,TGTGCCAGCAGTCGTCCGGGGGGGGGCACTCAGCCCCAGCATTTT,CASSRPGGGTQPQHF
-,TRBJ1-1,TRBV10-1,TGCGCCAGCAGTGAAGGGCCGAACACTGAAGCTTTCTTT,CASSEGPNTEAFF
TRBD1,TRBJ1-1,TRBV4-3,TGCGCCAGCAGCCTTGGGACCCGACAGGGCCTGAACACTGAAGCTTTCTTT,CASSLGTRQGLNTEAFF
-,TRBJ2-7,TRBV29-1,TGCAGCGTTGTGGGCAGGGTCTCCTACGAGCAGTACTTC,CSVVGRVSYEQYF
-,TRBJ2-2,TRBV7-8,TGTGCCAGCAGCATGCTACCGGGACACTCTACCGGGGAGCTGTTTTTT,CASSMLPGHSTGELFF
-,TRBJ2-2,TRBV7-9,TGTGCCAGCACCAGACATATACTAGGAGCCCAGGACGGGGAGCTGTTTTTT,CASTRHILGAQDGELFF
TRBD2,TRBJ2-1,TRBV4-1,TGCGCCAGCAGCCAGGCCGGGACTAGGGGGAGCAATGAGCAGTTCTTC,CASSQAGTRGSNEQFF